The present TCR beta chain was sequenced within a study of shared clonotypes between healthy human individuals. Broader study findings: Only blood underwent sampling, and tissue repertoires likely differ.

Under the authors' procedure: ImmunoSEQ only sent back junction sequences with no quality scores, so filtering was done differently. TCRdb's copy holds only in-frame clones and misses some; the assay was immunoSEQ multiplex PCR. V and J calls and clone size are those listed in that table; D and trimming were worked out from the DNA. Of approximately 600,000 clones in the sample, about 95% were seen once. Trimming at V came to 4 bases and at J to 4 bases, leaving 11 bases not matched to a gene. The V gene's germline CDR1 is SGHTS and CDR2 YDEGEE. The CDR3 is made up of 16 amino acids. Naive CD8 cells lacked CD45RO and underwent positive selection for CCR7, leaving out terminally differentiated effector memory CD45RA+ cells. Comments on this clone: The antigen remains unidentified.

This receptor was taken from a woman in her twenties or thirties in good health. The chain is built from TRBV5-8 and TRBJ1-1; 9 nucleotides align to TRBD1. The sample taken for sequencing was naive CD8+ T cells sorted from blood. Here the CDR3 reads CASSTRDRVEGTEAFF. The CDR3 DNA reads as TGTGCCAGCAGCACCCGGGACAGGGTTGAGGGCACTGAAGCTTTCTTT.